This T cell receptor beta chain was sequenced in a study of HIV-infected patients and healthy controls. The CDR3 runs to 19 residues. The V segment lost 3 bases and the J segment 0 bases; nucleotides outside the gene matches: 7. Per germline, CDR1 SGHRS and CDR2 YFSETQ. This clonotype was seen only a few times. TCRdb processed the 5' RACE reads anew with MiXCR; each CDR3 protein has one entry. This repertoire shows about 64,000 distinct CDR3 sequences, about 19% found once; its top ten account for more than 1.4%. This chain uses TRBV5-1 with TRBJ2-2; TRBD2 matches at 14 bases. Sequencing was carried out using CD4+ T cells from blood. This TCR derives from a human donor in good health. DNA for the CDR3: TGCGCCAGCAGCTATGGCGGGACTAGCGGGGGAGCGAACACCGGGGAGCTGTTTTTT. Translated, it gives CASSYGGTSGGANTGELFF.